Described below is a single T cell receptor beta chain sequence and its context. The V gene's germline CDR1 is LNHDA and CDR2 SQIVND (reference sequence). CDR3 length equals 13 residues. This sample was included in a study of T cells expressing NK-cell markers. From the 5' RACE reads, TCRdb lists one entry per CDR3 protein and no DNA. Recorded for this sample: over 120,000 distinct CDR3 sequences. The sample was blood T cells: a sorted CD56 or NKG2C T cell subset, CD4+ or CD8+ T cells, or bulk PBMC T cells (not recorded which). The genes are TRBV19 and TRBJ2-2. The TCR comes from a young man in good health. The CDR3 loop reads CASKSSNTGELFF.